The 30 T cell receptor beta chains below all came from one sample that was sequenced in a study of cytomegalovirus exposure and HLA in healthy donors. Primers for the PCR totalled 60 Vbeta and 13 Jbeta. Libraries were prepared by immunoSEQ multiplex PCR; TCRdb keeps only in-frame clonotypes and omits some of them. This sample carries around 210,000 clones, roughly 80% of them seen once, and the ten largest clones take approximately 2.5%. Sequenced: PBMCs. Receptor source: a middle-aged woman in good health and CMV-seronegative.

This CDR3 reads CASSLFPGQDNQPQHF. CDR3 nucleotides: TGTGCCAGCAGCTTGTTCCCGGGACAGGACAATCAGCCCCAGCATTTT. The chain is built from TRBV5-4 and TRBJ1-5, with TRBD1 matching over 8 bases. The CDR3 is 16 residues long. After removal of 1 base from V and 3 bases from J, the junction contained 6 bases not matched to a gene. Germline lookup yields CDR1 SGHNT and CDR2 YYREEE (reference sequence).

The rearrangement joins TRBV28 to TRBJ2-7; D perhaps matches TRBD2 (5 bases). Germline lookup yields CDR1 MDHEN and CDR2 SYDVKM. This CDR3 region has 11 residues. The V end was cut by 1 base, the J end by 7 bases, with 5 bases between. The CDR3 DNA sequence: TGTGCCAGCAGTTTATCGGGAGAGCAGTACTTC. Translation gives CASSLSGEQYF.

V gene TRBV5-1 combines with J gene TRBJ1-3, with 7 bases lining up with TRBD1. Germline values: CDR1 SGHRS, CDR2 YFSETQ. This CDR3 spans 17 amino acids. The V and J ends lost 0 bases and 0 bases, in that order; junction bases with no gene match: 6. The CDR3 DNA sequence: TGCGCCAGCAGCTTGGAGTCAGGGGGATACTCTGGAAACACCATATATTTT. Encoded protein: CASSLESGGYSGNTIYF.

The chain couples TRBV29-1 to TRBJ1-1; D is unresolved. With 4 bases removed from V and 4 bases from J, the gap between germline ends came to 25 bases. Germline values: CDR1 SQVTM, CDR2 ANQGSEA. The CDR3 totals 17 residues. CDR3 sequence: CSVAHLPGGEGGTEAFF. The CDR3 DNA reads TGCAGCGTTGCTCACTTGCCGGGTGGTGAGGGAGGCACTGAAGCTTTCTTT.

This clone came up once. V usage is TRBV27 and J usage is TRBJ1-4, with D hard to call. Germline-derived CDR1 and CDR2 are MNHEY and SMNVEV (reference sequence). This CDR3 contains 16 residues. The germline V and J ends were trimmed by 1 base and 2 bases, with 11 bases remaining between them. The CDR3 DNA reads as TGTGCCAGCAGTTTATTGGGGAGTCCGACTAATGAAAAACTGTTTTTT. Encoded protein: CASSLLGSPTNEKLFF.

V gene TRBV30 combines with J gene TRBJ1-5; perhaps TRBD1 as D (6 bases). V gave up 4 bases and J gave up 4 bases, with 14 bases separating them. CDR1 and CDR2 from the germline V gene are GTSNPN and SVGIG (reference sequence). The CDR3 has 14 residues. This CDR3 reads CAWNRQGMNQPQHF. The CDR3 DNA reads TGTGCCTGGAATCGTCAGGGGATGAATCAGCCCCAGCATTTT.

The gene calls are TRBV5-4 and TRBJ2-1; 10 bases align to TRBD2. V trimming: 4 bases; J trimming: 7 bases; junction bases outside the gene matches: 5. The CDR3 has 14 residues. Germline lookup yields CDR1 SGHNT and CDR2 YYREEE (reference sequence). This CDR3 reads CASSRAGGGNEQFF. In nucleotides, the CDR3 is TGTGCCAGCAGCCGAGCGGGAGGGGGGAATGAGCAGTTCTTC.

The rearrangement uses TRBV7-6 and TRBJ2-7, with 8 bases matching TRBD1. This CDR3 is built from 16 residues. Germline V gene lookup returns CDR1 SGHVS and CDR2 FNYEAQ. The V and J ends lost 1 base and 3 bases, in that order; junction bases with no gene match: 8. CDR3 in amino acids: CASSLETGAGGYEQYF. The CDR3 nucleotides read TGTGCCAGCAGCTTAGAGACAGGGGCAGGGGGCTACGAGCAGTACTTC.

Of note for this clone: Other DNA sequences in this specimen translate into the identical CDR3. Here the CDR3 DNA reads TGTGCCAGCTCACCAGGCCCCGACACTGAAGCTTTCTTT. Translation: CASSPGPDTEAFF. The chain joins TRBV18 to TRBJ1-1, with D unresolved. Trimming stripped 2 bases from V and 3 bases from J, with 7 bases between. The CDR3 is made up of 13 amino acids. Per the germline V gene, CDR1 is KGHSH and CDR2 is LQKENI.

This CDR3 reads CASSVASGRYEQYF. In DNA form, the CDR3 reads TGTGCCAGCAGCGTAGCTAGCGGGAGGTACGAGCAGTACTTC. The V and J genes are TRBV9 and TRBJ2-7, with 11 nucleotides matching TRBD2. Per the germline V gene, CDR1 is SGDLS and CDR2 is YYNGEE. V trimming: 0 bases; J trimming: 4 bases; junction bases outside the gene matches: 0. The CDR3 extends over 14 amino acids.

This chain joins TRBV5-1 and TRBJ2-1, with 9 positions matching TRBD1. Per the germline V gene, CDR1 is SGHRS and CDR2 is YFSETQ. The CDR3 consists of 17 residues. V shed 0 bases, J shed 7 bases, and the junction held 11 bases outside the gene matches. CDR3 nucleotide sequence: TGCGCCAGCAGCTTGGGGGGGGGACAGGGTTTTTTAAATGAGCAGTTCTTC. Its protein product is CASSLGGGQGFLNEQFF.

This chain connects TRBV4-1 to TRBJ2-5, with 12 bases lining up with TRBD2. Trimming took 2 bases from V and 5 from J; bases not matched to a gene: 6. Germline V gene sequence: CDR1 MGHRA, CDR2 YSYEKL. This CDR3 region has 16 residues. The CDR3 region has the DNA TGCGCCAGCAGCCAACCGACTAGCGGGAGTCAGGAGACCCAGTACTTC. Its translation is CASSQPTSGSQETQYF.

This clone showed up just a few times. This chain links TRBV15 with TRBJ1-5; D not certain. Trimming shortened V by 6 bases and J by 6 bases, and 12 bases separated the two germline ends. Per germline, CDR1 LNHNV and CDR2 YYDKDF (reference sequence). The CDR3 spans 13 residues. The CDR3 is CATSEVRGQPQHF. In nucleotides, the CDR3 is TGTGCCACCAGTGAGGTCCGAGGTCAGCCCCAGCATTTT.

V usage is TRBV28 and J usage is TRBJ2-7; 7 nucleotides line up with TRBD1. This CDR3 has 14 amino acids. Germline V gene lookup returns CDR1 MDHEN and CDR2 SYDVKM. V was pared by 6 bases and J by 6 bases, with 11 bases of the junction left unmatched. The CDR3, as DNA: TGTGCCAGCAGACGCGACAGGGTTGGGCTCGAGCAGTACTTC. Translated, it gives CASRRDRVGLEQYF.

This clone was observed a few times. V is TRBV2 and J is TRBJ2-7; D is unresolved. Germline lookup yields CDR1 SNHLY and CDR2 FYNNEI. V gave up 0 bases and J gave up 3 bases, with 18 bases separating them. The CDR3 has 17 residues. The chain's CDR3 is CASSEAAPGGSGYEQYF. In nucleotides, the CDR3 is TGTGCCAGCAGTGAAGCGGCCCCCGGTGGGTCAGGCTACGAGCAGTACTTC.

The genes are TRBV10-3 and TRBJ1-2, with 9 positions matching TRBD1. This CDR3 is 14 amino acids long. J was trimmed by 6 bases and V by 9 bases; bases with no gene match: 11. From germline, CDR1 is ENHRY and CDR2 SYGVKD. The CDR3: CAIQTGQGFDGYTF. DNA for the CDR3: TGTGCCATTCAAACCGGACAGGGGTTCGATGGCTACACCTTC.

The chain carries TRBV19 and TRBJ2-6, with D unclear. With 5 bases removed from V and 2 bases from J, the gap between germline ends came to 10 bases. Germline V gives CDR1 LNHDA, CDR2 SQIVND (reference sequence). CDR3 length equals 15 residues. In nucleotides, the CDR3 is TGTGCCAGTAGTGCGTACAGAGCTGGGGCCAACGTCCTGACTTTC. Translation gives CASSAYRAGANVLTF.

The V gene is TRBV5-1, the J gene TRBJ2-7, with 8 nucleotides matching TRBD1. This CDR3 contains 13 residues. Germline loops: CDR1 SGHRS, CDR2 YFSETQ. V shed 5 bases, J shed 3 bases, and the junction held 4 bases outside the gene matches. In DNA, the CDR3 is TGCGCCAGCAGTTCTGGACAGGGCTACGAGCAGTACTTC. Protein sequence: CASSSGQGYEQYF.

This clone was seen just once. The chain links TRBV5-4 to TRBJ1-5, with 10 bases matching TRBD1. Germline-derived CDR1 and CDR2 are SGHNT and YYREEE (reference sequence). CDR3 length: 15 residues. J lost 6 bases, V lost 1 base, and 4 bases had no gene match. Here the CDR3 reads CASSLQGTGVQPQHF. The CDR3 bases are TGTGCCAGCAGCTTGCAAGGGACAGGGGTTCAGCCCCAGCATTTT.

CDR3 residues: CASSLAGIAGGSYNEQFF. Here the CDR3 DNA reads TGCGCCAGCAGCTTGGCCGGAATAGCGGGAGGGAGCTACAATGAGCAGTTCTTC. V and J are TRBV5-1 and TRBJ2-1; 11 bases fit TRBD2. The CDR3 covers 18 residues. The J segment lost 3 bases and the V segment lost 0 bases, leaving 8 bases of the junction unmatched. Germline V lookup: CDR1 SGHRS, CDR2 YFSETQ.

The chain uses TRBV28 and TRBJ2-7; 7 bases match TRBD1. Germline trimming cut 6 bases from V and 2 bases from J; bases unmatched to any gene: 7. Germline V gives CDR1 MDHEN, CDR2 SYDVKM. The CDR3 totals 14 residues. The DNA for the CDR3 is TGTGCCAGCAGATCCGGGACAGTCGCCTACGAGCAGTACTTC. Translated: CASRSGTVAYEQYF.

Here the CDR3 reads CAWSDRTPMEPQHF. The CDR3 nucleotides read TGTGCCTGGAGTGATAGGACACCCATGGAGCCCCAGCATTTT. This chain connects TRBV30 to TRBJ1-5; D possibly corresponds to TRBD1 (5 bases). Trimming removed 1 base from V and 8 bases from J, with 15 bases in between. CDR3 length equals 14 residues. Germline lookup yields CDR1 GTSNPN and CDR2 SVGIG (reference sequence).

V gene TRBV18 combines with J gene TRBJ2-2; D perhaps matches TRBD2 (5 bases). Germline V gives CDR1 KGHSH, CDR2 LQKENI. The ends were cut back, 3 bases at V and 0 bases at J, with 11 bases in the middle. The CDR3 loop spans 16 amino acids. CDR3 nucleotides: TGTGCCAGCTCACCTTTAGCGAAAACGAACACCGGGGAGCTGTTTTTT. The encoded protein is CASSPLAKTNTGELFF.

This chain joins TRBV29-1 and TRBJ1-1; 9 bases agree with TRBD1. The CDR3 extends over 12 amino acids. Germline CDR1 SQVTM, CDR2 ANQGSEA. V was pared by 8 bases and J by 6 bases, with 7 bases of the junction left unmatched. This CDR3 is CSSEGQGAEAFF. CDR3 nucleotide sequence: TGCAGCTCGGAGGGACAGGGCGCTGAAGCTTTCTTT.

This chain uses TRBV9 with TRBJ2-2; a possible D gene is TRBD2 (7 bases). Looked up from germline, CDR1 is SGDLS and CDR2 is YYNGEE. Between the trimmed V and J ends, which lost 3 bases and 3 bases, there was a span of 18 bases. The CDR3 covers 17 residues. The CDR3 DNA reads as TGTGCCAGCAGCGCCAAGGGGGGAGGGATTGACACCGGGGAGCTGTTTTTT. Translating gives CASSAKGGGIDTGELFF.

The chain recombines TRBV25-1 with TRBJ2-3; TRBD2 agrees at 7 bases. Germline-derived CDR1 and CDR2 are MGHDK and SYGVNS. The CDR3 is 16 residues long. V lost 4 bases, J lost 3 bases, and 10 bases stayed unmatched. CDR3 residues: CASSAMGGGPTDTQYF. The DNA of the CDR3 is TGTGCCAGCAGTGCAATGGGGGGAGGGCCGACAGATACGCAGTATTTT.

This clone occurred a few times. The chain employs TRBV11-2 and TRBJ2-5, with TRBD2 as a possible D gene (6 bases). Germline loops: CDR1 SGHAT, CDR2 FQNNGV. V gave up 4 bases and J gave up 3 bases, with 18 bases separating them. This CDR3 spans 16 amino acids. The CDR3 nucleotides read TGTGCCAGCAGCTCCCGTTTTGGTAGCGGAGAAGAGACCCAGTACTTC. It is translated as CASSSRFGSGEETQYF.

The J gene is TRBJ2-7, the V gene TRBV15; D is perhaps TRBD2 (7 bases). Germline V gene lookup returns CDR1 LNHNV and CDR2 YYDKDF (reference sequence). Trimming stripped 5 bases from V and 4 bases from J, with 21 bases between. The CDR3 is 16 amino acids. The CDR3 DNA is TGTGCCACCAGCCCTGGGAGGGGGGGCGCGGGGTACGAGCAGTACTTC. It is translated as CATSPGRGGAGYEQYF.

The chain employs TRBV19 and TRBJ2-7; D is possibly TRBD1 (6 bases). The CDR3 has 14 amino acids. V was pared by 5 bases and J by 3 bases, with 14 bases between. Looked up from germline, CDR1 is LNHDA and CDR2 is SQIVND (reference sequence). CDR3 nucleotides: TGTGCCAGTAGTGCCGCAGGACAGTACTACGAGCAGTACTTC. Its protein is CASSAAGQYYEQYF.

This rearrangement joins TRBV7-9 to TRBJ2-5, with 9 bases matching TRBD1. The junction had 16 bases not matched to a gene; V was cut back by 6 bases and J by 5 bases. Germline lookup yields CDR1 SEHNR and CDR2 FQNEAQ (reference sequence). The CDR3 is 17 residues long. The CDR3 DNA reads TGTGCCAGCAGACAACGATCGACAGGGGGTATGGGGGAGACCCAGTACTTC. Protein product: CASRQRSTGGMGETQYF. The whole variable domain, filled in from reference TRBV7-9 and TRBJ2-5, reads DTGVSQNPRHKITKRGQNVTFRCDPISEHNRLYWYRQTLGQGPEFLTYFQNEAQLEKSRLLSDRFSAERPKGSFSTLEIQRTEQGDSAMYLCASRQRSTGGMGETQYFGPGTRLLVL.